The sequence of this T cell receptor beta chain was determined in a study of blood T cells in healthy people across ages. The study, taken as a whole, reports: Strong correlation existed between TCR beta diversity and naive T cell percentage.

Then a second PCR, running about 6 to 12 cycles, was carried out with a sample-barcoded 5' primer and a J-beta primer mix. Each cDNA molecule carried a tag from a template-switch adaptor that contained 12 random nucleotides. TCRdb passed the 5' RACE reads through MiXCR, listing each CDR3 protein once. The data hold hundreds of thousands of distinct CDR3 sequences, with around 36% observed a single time. About this clonotype itself: The antigen is unknown.

This CDR3 spans 16 amino acids. Trimming removed 0 bases from V and 6 bases from J; junction bases left unmatched: 3. The V gene's germline CDR1 is MNHEY and CDR2 SVGAGI. The material sequenced was blood. J is TRBJ2-1 and V is TRBV6-5, with 12 bases fitting TRBD2. This TCR was sampled from a man younger than 30 in good health. This chain's CDR3 is CASSYSTSGGRNEQFF. The CDR3 DNA reads TGTGCCAGCAGTTACTCTACTAGCGGGGGGCGCAATGAGCAGTTCTTC.